The 16 T cell receptor beta chains in this list originate from one sample, sequenced in a study of radiation and T cells in renal cell carcinoma. Produced via immunoSEQ multiplex PCR; TCRdb's table is partial and in-frame only. The sample lists around 80,000 clones, over 80% seen once, with roughly 6% in the top ten. Specified time point: blood 2 weeks post-SBRT. Specified treatment: 15 Gy SBRT to primary tumor, nephrectomy 4 weeks later. The starting material was blood, obtained from a patient whose treatment included radiotherapy and nephrectomy. The receptor source for this set is a man aged 55 to 70 with renal cell carcinoma.

This clone was seen only a few times. The gene calls are TRBV10-1 and TRBJ2-2; the D call may be TRBD1 or TRBD2 (5 bases each). V gave up 8 bases and J gave up 5 bases, with 9 bases separating them. The length of the CDR3 is 12 residues. Germline CDR1 and CDR2: WNHNN and SYGVQD (reference sequence). The CDR3 nucleotides are TGCGCCAGCGAGGGGCAGACCGGGGAGCTGTTTTTT. This translates into CASEGQTGELFF.

The rearrangement uses TRBV6-6 and TRBJ2-5, with D uncertain. Germline assignment: CDR1 MNHNY and CDR2 SVGAGI (reference sequence). The CDR3 totals 16 residues. The ends were cut back, 3 bases at V and 4 bases at J, with 18 bases in the middle. CDR3 DNA sequence: TGTGCCAGCAGTTATCCCCACGAGAGTCGAGGAGAGACCCAGTACTTC. Encoded protein: CASSYPHESRGETQYF.

The chain employs TRBV27 and TRBJ2-3, with D uncertain. The CDR3 is 15 amino acids. The V end was cut by 4 bases, the J end by 7 bases, with 18 bases between. Germline CDR1 and CDR2: MNHEY and SMNVEV (reference sequence). The chain's CDR3 is CASSSLLPLHYTQYF. The CDR3 DNA reads TGTGCCAGCAGTTCCCTCCTCCCCTTACATTATACGCAGTATTTT.

V is TRBV7-9 and J is TRBJ2-3; D call uncertain. V gave up 0 bases and J gave up 0 bases, with 10 bases separating them. CDR1 is SEHNR, CDR2 FQNEAQ, per germline (reference sequence). The CDR3 is 16 residues long. The CDR3 loop is CASSLAVGASTDTQYF. CDR3 bases: TGTGCCAGCAGCTTAGCCGTGGGCGCAAGCACAGATACGCAGTATTTT.

This chain links TRBV5-4 with TRBJ2-5, with 10 bases fitting TRBD2. The germline CDR1 and CDR2 sequences are SGHNT and YYREEE (reference sequence). The CDR3 length is 16 residues. V dropped 4 bases and J dropped 1; count of bases not matched to a gene: 7. The DNA for the CDR3 is TGTGCCAGCAGCGCTACTAGGACTAGCGGCCAAGAGACCCAGTACTTC. Its protein is CASSATRTSGQETQYF.

V gene TRBV27 combines with J gene TRBJ1-4; D gene unclear. With 5 bases removed from V and 7 bases from J, the gap between germline ends came to 14 bases. The germline V gene has CDR1 MNHEY and CDR2 SMNVEV (reference sequence). The CDR3 spans 14 residues. The CDR3 spells CASSRRGRFEKLFF. The CDR3 region has the DNA TGTGCCAGCAGTCGACGAGGACGGTTTGAAAAACTGTTTTTT.

V is TRBV6-5 and J is TRBJ2-3; 7 nucleotides match TRBD2. The V gene end was trimmed by 3 bases and the J gene end by 2 bases; junction bases not matched to a gene: 8. The germline V gene has CDR1 MNHEY and CDR2 SVGAGI. The length of the CDR3 is 16 residues. CDR3 amino acids: CASSYASGTSTDTQYF. For the CDR3, the DNA is TGTGCCAGCAGTTATGCTAGCGGTACGTCCACAGATACGCAGTATTTT.

This clone has only a few counts. The chain has TRBV5-6 and TRBJ2-5; 12 nucleotides line up with TRBD2. V was clipped by 4 bases and J by 5 bases; unmatched bases: 6. Germline loops: CDR1 SGHDT, CDR2 YYEEEE. The CDR3 sequence is 15 residues long. In DNA, the CDR3 is TGTGCCAGCAGCCGCCCTAGCGGGAGGGGTGAGACCCAGTACTTC. It is translated as CASSRPSGRGETQYF.

CDR3: CASSTRVQGEQYF. CDR3 coding DNA: TGTGCCAGTTCTACTCGGGTTCAGGGCGAGCAGTACTTC. The V call is TRBV6-1, the J call TRBJ2-7; a weak D match, TRBD1 (5 bases). Trimming pared 9 bases from V and 6 bases from J, leaving 18 bases between. Germline CDR1 MNHNS, CDR2 SASEGT. CDR3 length equals 13 residues.

This clone was seen a handful of times. CDR3 region: CASSLVGQVGTEAFF. The CDR3 DNA follows: TGTGCCAGCAGCTTAGTGGGACAGGTGGGCACTGAAGCTTTCTTT. V and J are TRBV7-2 and TRBJ1-1, with 8 nucleotides matching TRBD1. The CDR3 length is 15 residues. The trim removed 1 base at V and 4 bases at J, leaving 5 bases unmatched. Germline loops: CDR1 SGHTA, CDR2 FQGNSA.

This rearrangement joins TRBV5-1 to TRBJ2-2, with no clear D. Trimming cost V 3 bases and J 7 bases, with 10 bases left between them. Germline V gene lookup returns CDR1 SGHRS and CDR2 YFSETQ. The CDR3 length is 13 residues. The CDR3 here is CASSSRPGGELFF. In DNA form, the CDR3 reads TGCGCCAGCAGCTCCCGTCCGGGCGGGGAGCTGTTTTTT.

V gene TRBV28 combines with J gene TRBJ2-2, with TRBD2 identical over 7 bases. Unmatched junction bases numbered 8, after V lost 3 bases and J lost 7 bases. This CDR3 comprises 15 residues. Germline loops: CDR1 MDHEN, CDR2 SYDVKM. The CDR3 sequence is CASSFRTGGVGELFF. In nucleotides, the CDR3 is TGTGCCAGCAGTTTCAGGACGGGAGGTGTCGGGGAGCTGTTTTTT. Filled out from reference TRBV28 and TRBJ2-2, the complete variable domain reads DVKVTQSSRYLVKRTGEKVFLECVQDMDHENMFWYRQDPGLGLRLIYFSYDVKMKEKGDIPEGYSVSREKKERFSLILESASTNQTSMYLCASSFRTGGVGELFFGEGSRLTVL.

This chain connects TRBV4-3 to TRBJ2-5, with 8 bases matching TRBD2. The CDR3 length is 14 residues. J lost 1 base, V lost 4 bases, and 2 bases had no gene match. The germline V gene has CDR1 LGHNA and CDR2 YSLEER. The CDR3 region has the DNA TGCGCCAGCAGCCGAGCGGGGGTCCAAGAGACCCAGTACTTC. Its translation: CASSRAGVQETQYF.

The V call is TRBV25-1, the J call TRBJ2-5; TRBD1 matches at 8 bases. The J call could be wrong; TRBJ2-7 is a better fit for the DNA end. Germline loops: CDR1 MGHDK, CDR2 SYGVNS. This CDR3 contains 12 residues. Written as DNA, the CDR3 is TGTGCCAGCAGTCGACAGGGGTACGAGCAGTACTTC. It codes for CASSRQGYEQYF.

The chain is built from TRBV7-8 and TRBJ1-4; perhaps TRBD1 as D (5 bases). Germline V CDR1 and CDR2: SGHVS, FQNEAQ. The V and J ends lost 5 bases and 12 bases respectively, with 22 bases between them. The CDR3 runs to 15 residues. In DNA form, the CDR3 reads TGTGCCAGCAGCCCCGCCCGGGACCCCCGGAATGAACTGTTTTTT. Translating it yields CASSPARDPRNELFF.

The genes are TRBV5-6 and TRBJ1-4, with TRBD1 identical over 8 bases. Germline loops: CDR1 SGHDT, CDR2 YYEEEE. The CDR3 covers 16 residues. Trimming at V came to 1 base and at J to 4 bases, leaving 6 bases not matched to a gene. The CDR3 loop is CASSLQGQAGNEKLFF. Here the CDR3 DNA reads TGTGCCAGCAGCTTGCAGGGACAGGCTGGTAATGAAAAACTGTTTTTT.